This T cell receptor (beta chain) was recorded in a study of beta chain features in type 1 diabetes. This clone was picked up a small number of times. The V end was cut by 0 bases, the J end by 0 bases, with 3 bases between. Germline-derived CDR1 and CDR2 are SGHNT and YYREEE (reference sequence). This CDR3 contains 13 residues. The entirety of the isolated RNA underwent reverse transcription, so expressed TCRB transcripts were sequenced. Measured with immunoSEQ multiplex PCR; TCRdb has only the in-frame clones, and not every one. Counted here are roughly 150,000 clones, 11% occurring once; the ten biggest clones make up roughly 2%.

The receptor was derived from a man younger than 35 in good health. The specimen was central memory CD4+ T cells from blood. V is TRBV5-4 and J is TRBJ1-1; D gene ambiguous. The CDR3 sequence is CASSLAVNTEAFF. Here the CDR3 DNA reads TGTGCCAGCAGCTTGGCAGTGAACACTGAAGCTTTCTTT.